The source of this T cell receptor (beta chain) is a study of T cell repertoires in cytomegalovirus infection. Overall study: Recently identified HLA-C-restricted CMV epitopes and well-studied HLA-B-restricted CMV epitopes were used by the study. Based on public TCR beta signatures, there were indications of CMV infection and of a matching HLA type. Study-wide results and limits: People with CMV and the relevant HLA were identified by cumulative public TCR beta family frequency.

CDR3 length equals 14 residues. The germline V and J ends were trimmed by 2 bases and 0 bases, with 6 bases remaining between them. TCRdb ran MiXCR on the reads and lists one entry per CDR3 protein. The repertoire holds some 24,000 distinct CDR3 sequences, with 20% to 25% as singletons. This clonotype was counted a few times. The antigen remains undetermined. This material consisted of CD8+ T cells from cultured PBMCs, taken from culture after CMV antigen stimulation. The V and J genes are TRBV12-3 or TRBV12-4 and TRBJ2-3; no firm D call. The TCR sequence derives from a human donor in good health (CMV status not recorded). Some clones in this sample may be carry-over from other donors' samples. The CDR3 protein is CASSLSDSTDTQYF. CDR3 nucleotides: TGTGCCAGCAGTTTAAGTGATAGCACAGATACGCAGTATTTT.